This T cell receptor (beta chain) was recorded in a study of T cell clones after liver transplantation. Germline CDR1 reads WSHSY; CDR2 reads SAAADI. V was cut by 2 bases and J by 6 bases, with 4 bases left in between. This CDR3 is built from 11 residues. Sorting of unstimulated PBMCs yielded separate CD3+CD4+ and CD3+CD8+ fractions. Concerning this clone itself: Antigen unknown.

Libraries were prepared by immunoSEQ multiplex PCR; TCRdb keeps only in-frame clonotypes and omits some of them. The repertoire includes around 80,000 clones, roughly 82% of them detected once, and under 0.6% sits in the top ten. Study observations and caveats: Post-transplant time points were not standardized, so conclusions are preliminary. Donor-reactive sequences fell more than third party-reactive ones, suggesting partial deletion.

The starting material was CD4+ T cells from blood, obtained 45 to 47 months after liver transplant. The TCR comes from a human patient who received a liver transplant. A subset of T cells may come from the graft donor. This rearrangement joins TRBV10-2 to TRBJ2-5; D not certain. The CDR3 sequence is CASSERQTQYF. The CDR3 region has the DNA TGCGCCAGCAGTGAGAGGCAGACCCAGTACTTC.